The sequence of this TCR beta chain was determined in a study of Ad26.COV2.S vaccination and SARS-CoV-2 variants. General observations from the study: Placebo recipients had lower spike-specific TCR breadth than vaccine recipients. Breadth of non-spike TCRs did not differ between vaccinees and placebo recipients.

Method: immunoSEQ multiplex PCR; TCRdb's copy keeps in-frame clones and lacks some. The data contain about 400,000 clones, about four fifths of them singletons. Treatment described: roughly 20 received Ad26.COV2.S at low or high dose, single or two shots; about 5 received placebo; per-sample allocation not given. All samples were drawn on day 63, counting from the first vaccine or placebo injection. A remark on this clone: Its antigen is unidentified.

The length of the CDR3 is 14 residues. Per the germline V gene, CDR1 is SGHAT and CDR2 is FQNNGV. The V and J ends lost 5 bases and 0 bases, in that order; junction bases with no gene match: 1. The sequence derives from a person aged 18-65 years who received the Ad26.COV2.S COVID-19 vaccine or a placebo. Sequenced material: peripheral blood, taken in a trial of Ad26.COV2.S vaccine versus placebo. The rearrangement joins TRBV11-2 to TRBJ2-7; 10 nucleotides match TRBD1. The CDR3 protein is CASSRDRGSYEQYF. In nucleotides, the CDR3 is TGTGCCAGCAGCCGGGACAGGGGCTCCTACGAGCAGTACTTC.